This TCR beta chain was sequenced during a study of blood T cell repertoires in COVID-19 (TCRdb year 2020). For the study in its entirety: Collaborator samples came from the United States, Italy and Spain and covered acute and convalescent phases of COVID-19. Deeply sampled blood TCRbeta repertoires from subjects exposed to, actively infected with, or recovered from COVID-19 were included in the dataset. The sample metadata nearly always contained a de-identified subject ID, COVID-19 status, age in years and sex. The material from the prospective study consisted of cDNA or gDNA derived from T cells, B-cell-depleted T cells, or PBMCs. Where HLA class I and class II types were available, the types were taken from metadata supplied by the sample provider, not from assay-based typing. The repertoires were made available in a free public database intended to serve as a resource for research on the immune response to SARS-CoV-2. Samples were obtained from the ongoing ImmuneRACE study (first 160 participants) and from 1,000 to 1,500 subjects provided by 6 global collaborators.

Turning to this clone: It has no known antigen specificity. Base qualities are missing; no much larger clone stands one base away.

The immunoSEQ Assay, a bias-controlled multiplex PCR, was used to amplify TCRbeta CDR3 regions from genomic DNA. Per the original workflow: Within the assay, amplification of reference gene primers was used to estimate how many nucleated cells each sample contained. Sequence reads were collapsed and filtered to measure the absolute abundance of every unique TCRbeta CDR3 rearrangement. For each sample, productive Simpson clonality was calculated by taking the square root of Simpson's diversity index across productive rearrangements. The immuneACCESS repertoire file appears here via TCRdb, limited to in-frame rearrangements. These files lack a portion of the clones; in checked studies, under half of the deficit traces to unresolved V genes, and the cause of the others is not known. V, J and clone size are taken as reported in that table, and D and trimming were inferred from the DNA itself. This sample has approximately 81,000 clones in its table, and over 75% of those were observed once. 12% of the sample comes from the top ten.

The collaborating institutions used their own protocols to collect whole blood in K2EDTA tubes. For TCRbeta analysis, collaborators shipped samples as frozen whole blood, isolated PBMCs, or DNA extracted from either of those sample types. The CDR3 has 13 amino acids, counting the end cysteine and phenylalanine. The sequence is cut down to CDR3 DNA, 39 bases in frame from base 1. As encoded in the germline V gene, CDR1 is SGHTA while CDR2 is FQGNSA. Germline trimming: 8 bases from V, 2 bases from J; junction bases outside gene matches: 1. Study-wide conclusions, independent of this receptor: Clinical and demographic metadata were provided uncurated, with the amount varying by source and participant.

Sample: peripheral blood. The clonotype was recovered from a man in his 70s with active or convalescent COVID-19. The chain joins TRBV7-2 to TRBJ2-1, and 9 junctional nucleotides match TRBD2. The encoded CDR3 is CASERGAYNEQFF. The nucleotides are TGTGCCAGCGAGCGGGGGGCCTACAATGAGCAGTTCTTC.